The clone carrying this T cell receptor (beta chain) appeared many times. This specimen belongs to a study of identical twins. Per germline, CDR1 SNHLY and CDR2 FYNNEI. V was clipped by 0 bases and J by 5 bases, with 8 bases between them. The CDR3 has 14 residues. TCRdb passed the 5' RACE reads through MiXCR, listing each CDR3 protein once. The table records just under 650,000 distinct CDR3 sequences, 7.1% of them present only once. The sample was also reused in another study, on yellow fever vaccine responses in identical twins. That work states: Twins' T cell vaccine responses reportedly looked partly convergent, partly personalized.

Sequences were obtained from PBMCs. The receptor comes from a woman aged 18-29 years in good health. The V and J genes are TRBV2 and TRBJ1-5; no firm D call. CDR3 DNA sequence: TGTGCCAGCAGTGAAGCGCGTAGTTATCAGCCCCAGCATTTT. Protein sequence: CASSEARSYQPQHF.